This passage covers 5 T cell receptor beta chains from one sample sequenced in a study of CD8 T cells in Susac syndrome (dated by TCRdb to the late 2010s). The method was the immunoSEQ multiplex PCR assay. RNA was extracted using the RNeasy kit, and roughly 0.5 to 1 ug of the RNA was reverse transcribed with random hexamers. TCRdb reanalyzed the raw reads on its own, using fastp at Q25 for trimming and MiXCR for clone calling, and kept in-frame beta chains. Rows are combined by CDR3 protein, so each entry shows the most common genes and DNA. For this sample the table gives 140,000 or so distinct CDR3 sequences, of which around 96% were detected only once. The top ten clones comprise over 0.09% of the sample. Sequences were obtained from CD4+ T cells from PBMCs. The receptors were sampled from a human donor with multiple sclerosis.

This chain uses TRBV19 with TRBJ1-1, with D hard to call. The CDR3 contains 14 residues. V dropped 3 bases and J dropped 1 base, with 9 bases sitting between them. Germline lookup yields CDR1 LNHDA and CDR2 SQIVND (reference sequence). The CDR3 here is CASSMWTGNTEAFF. CDR3 coding DNA: TGTGCCAGTAGTATGTGGACGGGGAACACTGAAGCTTTCTTT.

The rearrangement joins TRBV20-1 to TRBJ2-5; D may be TRBD1 or TRBD2 (5 bases each). From germline, CDR1 is DFQATT and CDR2 SNEGSKA (reference sequence). Trimming shortened V by 3 bases and J by 9 bases, and 8 bases separated the two germline ends. The CDR3 length is 10 residues. CDR3 coding DNA: TGCAGTGCTAGTCTGGGGGCCCAGTACTTC. Translated, it gives CSASLGAQYF.

The chain carries TRBV20-1 and TRBJ2-4; D not certain. V shed 6 bases and J shed 8 bases, with 17 bases lying between them. This CDR3 comprises 13 residues. Germline loops: CDR1 DFQATT, CDR2 SNEGSKA (reference sequence). The CDR3 protein is CSAPFQRLDIQYF. In DNA form, the CDR3 reads TGCAGTGCCCCTTTCCAACGGTTAGACATTCAGTACTTC.

Only one count was recorded for this clonotype. The CDR3 sequence: CSATPSTDTQYF. CDR3 nucleotides: TGCAGTGCCACCCCCAGCACAGATACGCAGTATTTT. The chain is built from TRBV20-1 and TRBJ2-3; D gene ambiguous. Trimming left V 6 bases short and J 0 bases short, with 7 bases between. The CDR3 extends over 12 amino acids. Per germline, CDR1 DFQATT and CDR2 SNEGSKA (reference sequence).

The count of this clonotype is one. The chain recombines TRBV21-1 with TRBJ2-7; the table calls TRBD2, which could not be checked here. TRBV21-1 is noted as a pseudogene. There are 16 residues in the CDR3. The CDR3 DNA follows: TGTGCCAGCGGAAAGGGTGGAGGGGCCGTCTCTAGCGAGCAGTACTTC. Protein: CASGKGGGAVSSEQYF.